The 14 T cell receptor beta chains in this list originate from one sample, sequenced in a study of blood T cell repertoires in COVID-19. This table comes from immunoSEQ multiplex PCR, and its TCRdb copy is limited to in-frame clones, with some not included. The table has hundreds of thousands of clones, around four fifths seen once. The sample consisted of peripheral blood. Receptors originate from a woman between 40 and 55 years old with active or convalescent COVID-19.

The rearrangement links TRBV7-6 to TRBJ2-6; D uncertain. There are 14 residues in the CDR3. Germline V CDR1 and CDR2: SGHVS, FNYEAQ. Deletions cut 5 bases from V and 0 bases from J, with 5 bases between. This chain's CDR3 is CASSLSSGANVLTF. The CDR3 region has the DNA TGTGCCAGCAGCCTGAGCTCTGGGGCCAACGTCCTGACTTTC.

Only one count was recorded for this clone. The chain carries TRBV28 and TRBJ2-6; D may be TRBD1 (5 bases). Trimming left V 2 bases short and J 2 bases short, with 7 bases between. Germline V CDR1 and CDR2: MDHEN, SYDVKM. The CDR3 sequence is 15 residues long. The CDR3 DNA reads TGTGCCAGCAGTTTAATAGGGGCTGGGGCCAACGTCCTGACTTTC. This sequence encodes CASSLIGAGANVLTF.

This chain links TRBV27 with TRBJ1-6, with unresolved D. The CDR3 is 13 amino acids. The V gene's germline CDR1 is MNHEY and CDR2 SMNVEV (reference sequence). V shed 8 bases and J shed 8 bases, with 13 bases lying between them. In nucleotides, the CDR3 is TGTGCCAGCTCCAACACCGGGGATTCACCCCTCCACTTT. Its protein product is CASSNTGDSPLHF.

This clone has only a few counts. The chain recombines TRBV3-1 (or the pseudogene TRBV3-2) with TRBJ1-5; D is uncertain. V lost 3 bases and J lost 4, with 13 bases in between. This CDR3 region has 15 residues. In germline, CDR1 is LGHDT, CDR2 YNNKEL (reference sequence). CDR3 loop: CASSQTPRLNQPQHF. CDR3 DNA: TGTGCCAGCAGCCAGACACCCAGGCTTAATCAGCCCCAGCATTTT.

The J gene is TRBJ1-3, the V gene TRBV7-6; D gene ambiguous. The V gene lost 7 bases and the J gene lost 8 bases, with 21 bases spanning the gap. Germline CDR1 reads SGHVS; CDR2 reads FNYEAQ. The CDR3 runs 15 residues. This chain's CDR3 is CASKRGRVGRDTIYF. The CDR3 DNA sequence: TGTGCCAGCAAACGAGGAAGGGTGGGGAGGGACACCATATATTTT. The entire variable domain, with the rest obtained from reference TRBV7-6 and TRBJ1-3, is as follows: GAGVSQSPRYKVTKRGQDVALRCDPISGHVSLYWYRQALGQGPEFLTYFNYEAQQDKSGLPNDRFSAERPEGSISTLTIQRTEQRDSAMYRCASKRGRVGRDTIYFGEGSWLTVV.

The rearrangement uses TRBV7-8 and TRBJ2-1; the match to TRBD1 covers 10 bases. This CDR3 is 14 amino acids long. Germline V gene data show CDR1 as SGHVS and CDR2 as FQNEAQ. Trimming cost V 9 bases and J 7 bases; bases outside gene matches: 9. CDR3 DNA sequence: TGTGCCAGTCACCGGGACAGGGGTCAGAATGAGCAGTTCTTC. It is translated as CASHRDRGQNEQFF.

The J gene is TRBJ2-7, the V gene TRBV3-1 (or the pseudogene TRBV3-2), with D tentatively TRBD2 (7 bases). The V end lost 5 bases, the J end lost 2 bases, and 16 bases lay between the germline ends. CDR1 is LGHDT, CDR2 YNNKEL, per germline (reference sequence). CDR3 size: 15 residues. The CDR3 bases are TGTGCCAGCAGCGGCCAGGGGAGGGTCGCCTACGAGCAGTACTTC. This translates into CASSGQGRVAYEQYF.

The chain combines TRBV6-5 with TRBJ1-1; the match to TRBD1 covers 7 bases. With 0 bases clipped from V and 1 base from J, the junction kept 2 bases outside the gene matches. This CDR3 has 15 amino acids. Germline V CDR1 and CDR2: MNHEY, SVGAGI. CDR3 DNA: TGTGCCAGCAGTTACTCGGCAGGGGGGAACACTGAAGCTTTCTTT. It encodes CASSYSAGGNTEAFF.

V usage is TRBV11-2 and J usage is TRBJ1-4, with TRBD1 as a possible D gene (6 bases). V gave up 5 bases and J gave up 8 bases, with 18 bases separating them. The length of the CDR3 is 15 residues. Germline V gene lookup returns CDR1 SGHAT and CDR2 FQNNGV. This CDR3 reads CASSTPGTLREKLFF. CDR3 DNA sequence: TGTGCCAGCAGCACCCCCGGGACACTTAGAGAAAAACTGTTTTTT.

This chain links TRBV11-2 with TRBJ2-3, with TRBD2 as a possible D gene (6 bases). This CDR3 contains 12 residues. V was shortened by 1 base and J by 15 bases, with 14 bases between the two germline ends. Germline V gene sequence: CDR1 SGHAT, CDR2 FQNNGV. CDR3 residues: CASSLVVGTLYF. As DNA, the CDR3 is TGTGCCAGCAGCTTAGTAGTGGGGACTTTATATTTT. The full variable domain, rest sourced from reference TRBV11-2 and TRBJ2-3, is EAGVAQSPRYKIIEKRQSVAFWCNPISGHATLYWYQQILGQGPKLLIQFQNNGVVDDSQLPKDRFSAERLKGVDSTLKIQPAKLEDSAVYLCASSLVVGTLYFGPGTRLTVL.

The chain employs TRBV2 and TRBJ2-3, with 8 bases fitting TRBD2. In germline, CDR1 is SNHLY, CDR2 FYNNEI. The J segment lost 0 bases and the V segment lost 0 bases, leaving 11 bases of the junction unmatched. The length of the CDR3 is 19 residues. The CDR3 here is CASSEARGRSGASTDTQYF. The CDR3, as DNA: TGTGCCAGCAGTGAAGCGCGGGGGCGTAGCGGGGCTAGCACAGATACGCAGTATTTT. Full variable domain (rest looked up from reference TRBV2 and TRBJ2-3): EPEVTQTPSHQVTQMGQEVILRCVPISNHLYFYWYRQILGQKVEFLVSFYNNEISEKSEIFDDQFSVERPDGSNFTLKIRSTKLEDSAMYFCASSEARGRSGASTDTQYFGPGTRLTVL.

J is TRBJ1-6 and V is TRBV6-1; possibly TRBD1 for D (6 bases). Trimming stripped 1 base from V and 9 bases from J, with 10 bases between. Per the germline V gene, CDR1 is MNHNS and CDR2 is SASEGT. CDR3 length: 14 residues. CDR3 region: CASSEVTGISPLHF. The CDR3 region has the DNA TGTGCCAGCAGTGAAGTAACAGGGATTTCACCCCTCCACTTT.

V is TRBV4-2 and J is TRBJ1-2, with D possibly matching TRBD1 (5 bases). Trimming took off 2 bases at V and 4 bases at J, with 14 bases between the two ends. The CDR3 loop spans 15 amino acids. From germline, CDR1 is LGHNA and CDR2 YNFKEQ. This CDR3 is CASSQREDTLYGYTF. CDR3 sequence (DNA): TGTGCCAGCAGCCAAAGGGAGGACACTCTCTATGGCTACACCTTC.

The chain carries TRBV24-1 and TRBJ2-3; 9 bases line up with TRBD1. Trimming took 10 bases from V and 0 from J; bases not matched to a gene: 1. Germline V gives CDR1 KGHDR, CDR2 SFDVKD. The CDR3 covers 13 residues. DNA of the CDR3: TGTGCCACTGGGACAGGGAGCACAGATACGCAGTATTTT. It yields the protein CATGTGSTDTQYF.